These T cell receptor beta chains were read from a single sample in a study of cytomegalovirus exposure and HLA in healthy donors. Profiled with immunoSEQ multiplex PCR; TCRdb holds only in-frame clones, not every one. The sample yields 150,000 to 200,000 clones, 75% seen once. Sequencing input: PBMCs. All receptors come from a man in his late teens or twenties in good health and CMV-seropositive. Both conserved end residues are trimmed from each CDR3.

V gene	CDR3 protein
TRBV28	ASSSRGVDTQY
TRBV28	ASSPTYRVQDNEQF
TRBV28	ASSPPGQGVGGYT
TRBV15	ATSRGTGSSGRAGELF
TRBV27	ASSLSPRGQGNTDTQY
TRBV6-5	ASRRTRTENTEAF
TRBV5-4	ASSKDLNTGELF
TRBV7-9	ASSSTLSGSGRPYEQY
TRBV28	ASRLGGSQPQH
TRBV4-2	ASSQALFGGISGNTIY
TRBV30	AWSRDYSSTGELF
TRBV10-2	ASRADRVFNEKLF
TRBV6-4	ASGCMRRRNRNIQY
TRBV4-1	ASSQGTEETQY
TRBV2	ASSDRGLGQPQH